The clone carrying this T cell receptor beta chain has just a few counts. The antigen is unknown. Mismatch with germline at one junction end may stem from a read error. TCRdb independently ran MiXCR on the RT-PCR reads; one entry per CDR3 protein. Of roughly 710,000 distinct CDR3 sequences detected, approximately 15% appear once; the ten largest clones hold roughly 7.2%. This CDR3 comprises 11 residues. Germline CDR1 reads MNHNY; CDR2 reads SVGAGI (reference sequence). This entry belongs to a study of response to subunit inactivated influenza vaccine. Broader study findings: It was the authors' suggestion that each seasonal influenza vaccination recruits few new T cells.

Sample: PBMCs from blood, taken 14 to 15 days before vaccination. The receptor comes from a man aged 50 to 59 who received an inactivated influenza vaccine. The genes are TRBV6-6 and TRBJ2-4; D unresolved. In nucleotides, the CDR3 is TGTGCCAGCGGTATCTCCCCACTACAGAACTTC. It translates to CASGISPLQNF.